Sequencing of this T cell receptor (beta chain) was carried out in a study of cytomegalovirus exposure and HLA in healthy donors. Across the study: A previous analysis identified 100 million or so unique TCR beta sequences derived from around 200 million T cells. General study findings and limits: 87-base-pair reads could not separate some V segments, including TRBV6-2 and TRBV6-3.

The CDR3 is 14 residues long. Trimming left V 8 bases short and J 2 bases short, with 14 bases between. Germline CDR1 is SNHLY and CDR2 is FYNNEI. The PCR used 60 Vbeta and 13 Jbeta primers. Some clones are missing from TCRdb's copy, which holds only in-frame ones; the method was immunoSEQ multiplex PCR. The sample contains 150,000 to 200,000 clones, around 80% of which appear only once. Regarding this clone: The target antigen is unknown.

The TCR comes from a man between 45 and 60 years old in good health and CMV-seropositive. V is TRBV2 and J is TRBJ2-3; TRBD2 might be the D (6 bases). The sequenced sample consisted of PBMCs. CDR3 loop: CASRDFLSTDTQYF. The DNA of the CDR3 is TGTGCCAGCCGGGACTTCCTCTCCACAGATACGCAGTATTTT.